A selection of T cell receptor beta chains follows, all from one sample in a study of OX40 agonist ivuxolimab in advanced cancers. The assay was immunoSEQ multiplex PCR, and TCRdb's table has in-frame clones only and misses some. The sample carries some 39,000 clones, roughly 77% recorded once. Sequencing used CD4+ or CD8+ T cells sorted from blood, obtained in a trial of the OX40 agonist ivuxolimab. The source of these receptors is an adult with an advanced solid tumor such as melanoma, head and neck, liver or kidney cancer. CDR3s include the opening cysteine and the closing phenylalanine or tryptophan. D genes are given only for firm matches. Size is omitted from some rows. Given values are once, few, many or a class for expanded clones.

size: .
V: TRBV5-1
D: .
J: TRBJ2-5
CDR3: CASSFQGGFQETQYF
DNA: TGCGCCAGCAGCTTCCAAGGAGGGTTCCAAGAGACCCAGTACTTC

size: .
V: TRBV19
D: TRBD1
J: TRBJ2-6
CDR3: CASSMGQGAGANVLTF
DNA: TGTGCCAGTAGTATGGGACAGGGTGCTGGGGCCAACGTCCTGACTTTC

size: once
V: TRBV19
D: .
J: TRBJ2-4
CDR3: CASAPLTWDGTNKNIQYF
DNA: TGTGCCAGTGCGCCACTTACCTGGGACGGTACGAACAAAAACATTCAGTACTTC

size: .
V: TRBV30
D: .
J: TRBJ1-2
CDR3: CASLLTGLGYGYTF
DNA: TGTGCCAGCCTCCTTACGGGATTGGGCTATGGCTACACCTTC

size: few
V: TRBV5-1
D: .
J: TRBJ2-1
CDR3: CASSPLTSMYEQFF
DNA: TGCGCCAGCAGCCCCTTAACTAGTATGTATGAGCAGTTCTTC

size: .
V: TRBV5-4
D: .
J: TRBJ2-4
CDR3: CASSREAKNIQYF
DNA: TGTGCCAGCAGCCGTGAAGCCAAAAACATTCAGTACTTC

size: .
V: TRBV5-1
D: .
J: TRBJ2-1
CDR3: CASREGNNYNEQFF
DNA: TGCGCCAGCAGAGAGGGGAACAACTACAATGAGCAGTTCTTC

size: .
V: TRBV5-5
D: TRBD1
J: TRBJ2-1
CDR3: CASTPRDRANNEQFF
DNA: TGTGCCAGCACCCCCCGGGACAGGGCCAACAATGAGCAGTTCTTC

size: .
V: TRBV9
D: .
J: TRBJ2-1
CDR3: CASSVFDRSGEQFF
DNA: TGTGCCAGCAGCGTATTTGACCGGTCTGGGGAGCAGTTCTTC

size: few
V: TRBV2
D: .
J: TRBJ2-1
CDR3: CASSSQGGAGNEQFF
DNA: TGTGCCAGCAGTAGCCAGGGCGGGGCCGGCAATGAGCAGTTCTTC

size: once
V: TRBV7-2
D: TRBD2
J: TRBJ2-1
CDR3: CASSLTSGYNEQFF
DNA: TGTGCCAGCAGCTTAACTAGCGGATACAATGAGCAGTTCTTC

size: .
V: TRBV11-3
D: .
J: TRBJ2-3
CDR3: CASSTRTDTQYF
DNA: TGTGCCAGCAGCACCAGGACAGATACGCAGTATTTT

size: .
V: TRBV5-4
D: TRBD1
J: TRBJ2-1
CDR3: CASSLGNRGSYNEQFF
DNA: TGTGCCAGCAGCTTGGGGAACAGGGGTTCCTACAATGAGCAGTTCTTC

size: .
V: TRBV9
D: .
J: TRBJ1-1
CDR3: CASSVSGWDTEAFF
DNA: TGTGCCAGCAGCGTTTCAGGGTGGGACACTGAAGCTTTCTTT

size: .
V: TRBV9
D: TRBD2
J: TRBJ2-2
CDR3: CASSVGLAGLNTGELFF
DNA: TGTGCCAGCAGCGTAGGTCTAGCGGGTCTGAACACCGGGGAGCTGTTTTTT

size: once
V: TRBV5-4
D: .
J: TRBJ1-1
CDR3: CASSAREGNTEAFF
DNA: TGTGCCAGCAGCGCACGCGAAGGGAACACTGAAGCTTTCTTT